This TCR beta chain is from a study of cytomegalovirus exposure and HLA in healthy donors. Researchers ran the PCR with 60 Vbeta and 13 Jbeta primers. Assay: immunoSEQ multiplex PCR; the TCRdb copy retains only in-frame clones and omits some. This table holds approximately 100,000 clones, about 85% found once. In nominal health when sampled, donors likely had unrecorded immune exposures nonetheless. The CDR3 has 15 residues. The V gene's germline CDR1 is SGHVS and CDR2 FNYEAQ. The germline V and J ends were trimmed by 1 base and 1 base, with 7 bases remaining between them. The genes are TRBV7-6 and TRBJ1-4; D not certain. This sequence was found in a man aged 35 to 55 in good health and CMV-seropositive. The sample taken for sequencing was PBMCs. CDR3 sequence (DNA): TGTGCCAGCAGCTTAGACAGTGAAACTAATGAAAAACTGTTTTTT. Translation gives CASSLDSETNEKLFF.